Below are 9 T cell receptor beta chains sequenced from a single sample in a study of blood T cell repertoires in COVID-19 (dated by TCRdb to 2020 to 2022). Libraries were made using the immunoSEQ multiplex PCR assay. TCRdb provides this immuneACCESS table in a form limited to in-frame rearrangements. Some clones are lacking; in checked studies, under half of them reflect an unresolved V gene, and why the rest are absent is not known. The sample profile shows 200,000 or so clones; about 86% of them were found once. The ten largest account for about 1.3% of the sample. Sequenced sample: PBMCs or T cells enriched from blood (not recorded which). The receptors were gathered from a middle-aged woman with acute COVID-19.

V is TRBV11-2 and J is TRBJ2-2; 9 bases align to TRBD2. J was trimmed by 4 bases and V by 3 bases; bases with no gene match: 6. The CDR3 has 16 amino acids. Germline CDR1 SGHAT, CDR2 FQNNGV. The CDR3 DNA reads TGTGCCAGCAGCTTGGAGCTAGCGGGAACCACCGGGGAGCTGTTTTTT. This translates into CASSLELAGTTGELFF. The complete variable domain, with remaining parts taken from reference TRBV11-2 and TRBJ2-2, reads EAGVAQSPRYKIIEKRQSVAFWCNPISGHATLYWYQQILGQGPKLLIQFQNNGVVDDSQLPKDRFSAERLKGVDSTLKIQPAKLEDSAVYLCASSLELAGTTGELFFGEGSRLTVL.

This clone was counted between two and nine times. The chain employs TRBV29-1 and TRBJ1-1, with a possible D match to TRBD1 (6 bases). V lost 5 bases and J lost 8, with 24 bases in between. Germline V lookup: CDR1 SQVTM, CDR2 ANQGSEA. The CDR3 length is 15 residues. CDR3 in amino acids: CSVRSPTQGISEAFF. The CDR3 bases are TGCAGCGTTCGCTCTCCCACACAGGGAATTTCCGAAGCTTTCTTT.

The V and J genes are TRBV19 and TRBJ2-1; the D gene is possibly TRBD1 (6 bases). The length of the CDR3 is 15 residues. The V gene's germline CDR1 is LNHDA and CDR2 SQIVND (reference sequence). Trimming left V 1 base short and J 8 bases short, with 15 bases between. The CDR3 here is CASSIGSGVPHEQFF. The DNA for the CDR3 is TGTGCCAGTAGTATAGGGTCAGGGGTTCCCCATGAGCAGTTCTTC.

V usage is TRBV3-1 (or the pseudogene TRBV3-2) and J usage is TRBJ1-2; 10 bases match TRBD1. The CDR3 covers 15 residues. J was trimmed by 8 bases and V by 2 bases; bases with no gene match: 8. Germline V gene sequence: CDR1 LGHDT, CDR2 YNNKEL (reference sequence). CDR3: CASSQPRQGARGYTF. CDR3 nucleotides: TGTGCCAGCAGCCAACCACGACAGGGGGCGCGGGGCTACACCTTC.

V is TRBV30 and J is TRBJ1-5, with 8 bases aligning to TRBD1. The CDR3 length is 13 residues. Trimming at V came to 3 bases and at J to 6 bases, leaving 4 bases not matched to a gene. CDR1 and CDR2 (germline): GTSNPN, SVGIG (reference sequence). CDR3 protein: CAWSQTGVQPQHF. The DNA for the CDR3 is TGTGCCTGGAGCCAGACAGGGGTTCAGCCCCAGCATTTT.

This rearrangement joins TRBV1 to TRBJ2-5; the table's D gene call, TRBD1, was not cross checked with the DNA. TRBV1 counts as a pseudogene. The CDR3 is 15 amino acids. In DNA form, the CDR3 reads TGCACCAGCAGCCAAGATCAGTTGTTACAAGAGACCCAGTACTTC. Amino acid sequence: CTSSQDQLLQETQYF.

The chain uses TRBV5-1 and TRBJ1-3; TRBD1 is a possible D gene (5 bases). Germline lookup yields CDR1 SGHRS and CDR2 YFSETQ. Trimming cost V 0 bases and J 5 bases, with 12 bases left between them. The CDR3 runs to 15 residues. The CDR3 reads CASSLEGRARNTIYF. The CDR3 region has the DNA TGCGCCAGCAGCTTGGAAGGCAGGGCTAGAAACACCATATATTTT.

The gene calls are TRBV7-2 and TRBJ1-1; D is possibly TRBD1 (6 bases). Germline assignment: CDR1 SGHTA and CDR2 FQGNSA. The CDR3 is made up of 16 amino acids. Trimming stripped 7 bases from V and 4 bases from J, with 22 bases between. In DNA, the CDR3 is TGTGCCAGCAACCTATACAAAGGGCTGGGGGCCACTGAAGCTTTCTTT. Its protein is CASNLYKGLGATEAFF.

There are a few counts of this clone. The CDR3 nucleotides read TGTGCCAGCAGCCAAGAGGACAGGGGGGTACTCTCTGGGGCCAACGTCCTGACTTTC. It yields the protein CASSQEDRGVLSGANVLTF. The chain recombines TRBV4-2 with TRBJ2-6; 10 positions agree with TRBD1. The V and J ends lost 0 bases and 0 bases, in that order; junction bases with no gene match: 5. The CDR3 loop spans 19 amino acids. Germline V gives CDR1 LGHNA, CDR2 YNFKEQ.